What follows are 20 T cell receptor beta chains derived from one specimen sequenced in a study of OX40 agonist ivuxolimab in advanced cancers. Produced via immunoSEQ multiplex PCR; TCRdb's table is partial and in-frame only. The table has 70,000 to 95,000 clones, around 88% seen once. The specimen comprised CD4+ or CD8+ T cells sorted from blood, sampled in a trial of the OX40 agonist ivuxolimab. The receptors were sampled from an adult with an advanced solid tumor such as melanoma, head and neck, liver or kidney cancer.

In this sample, this clone is medium-sized. The genes are TRBV6-4 and TRBJ1-2; D ambiguous. This CDR3 spans 11 amino acids. V was clipped by 8 bases and J by 13 bases, with 17 bases between them. Germline-derived CDR1 and CDR2 are MRHNA and SNTAGT. The CDR3, as DNA: TGTGCCAGCGGGCTGGGCTCCGCGATCACCTTC. It translates to CASGLGSAITF.

The rearrangement joins TRBV5-1 to TRBJ2-1; D not certain. Germline-derived CDR1 and CDR2 are SGHRS and YFSETQ. Trimming removed 1 base at V and 5 bases at J, with 10 bases between. This CDR3 contains 14 residues. The CDR3 here is CASSLIGGHNEQFF. CDR3 coding DNA: TGCGCCAGCAGCTTGATTGGCGGTCACAATGAGCAGTTCTTC.

The chain is built from TRBV6-6 and TRBJ2-3, with TRBD2 matching over 7 bases. V lost 6 bases, J lost 1 base, and 7 bases stayed unmatched. Germline V CDR1 and CDR2: MNHNY, SVGAGI (reference sequence). The CDR3 has 15 amino acids. The CDR3 DNA reads TGTGCCAGCAGCCCCACTCTAGCGGGCACAGATACGCAGTATTTT. Its translation is CASSPTLAGTDTQYF.

In this sample, this clone turned up once. This sequence joins TRBV5-1 and TRBJ2-7; 9 nucleotides agree with TRBD1. There are 14 residues in the CDR3. The trim removed 5 bases at V and 1 base at J, leaving 4 bases unmatched. Germline loops: CDR1 SGHRS, CDR2 YFSETQ. CDR3 loop: CASRPGTGSYEQYF. For the CDR3, the DNA is TGCGCCAGCAGACCGGGGACAGGGTCCTACGAGCAGTACTTC.

This clone has just one count. CDR3 in DNA: TGCGCCAGCAGCCTAAGGGAGCAGTACTTC. As protein: CASSLREQYF. The chain links TRBV5-1 to TRBJ2-7, with D unclear. The CDR3 runs 10 residues. V lost 4 bases to trimming and J lost 7 bases, with 6 bases between them. Germline V lookup: CDR1 SGHRS, CDR2 YFSETQ. Full variable domain (remainder filled in from reference TRBV5-1 and TRBJ2-7): KAGVTQTPRYLIKTRGQQVTLSCSPISGHRSVSWYQQTPGQGLQFLFEYFSETQRNKGNFPGRFSGRQFSNSRSEMNVSTLELGDSALYLCASSLREQYFGPGTRLTVT.

This chain uses TRBV15 with TRBJ2-5; a possible D gene is TRBD1 (5 bases). Gene TRBJ2-7 matches the end of the DNA better, so the J call may be wrong. The CDR3 consists of 13 residues. Germline V lookup: CDR1 LNHNV, CDR2 YYDKDF (reference sequence). The CDR3 coding sequence is TGTGCCACCTCCCGAGACAGAGTATACGAGCAGTACTTC. It specifies CATSRDRVYEQYF.

This chain joins TRBV7-9 and TRBJ2-5; a possible D gene is TRBD1 (6 bases). Per the germline V gene, CDR1 is SEHNR and CDR2 is FQNEAQ (reference sequence). This CDR3 has 12 residues. V was clipped by 5 bases and J by 4 bases, with 8 bases between them. The CDR3 nucleotides are TGTGCCAGCAGCGAAGGGGGAGAGACCCAGTACTTC. It is translated as CASSEGGETQYF.

The V call is TRBV7-2, the J call TRBJ2-5, with D unclear. Per germline, CDR1 SGHTA and CDR2 FQGNSA. CDR3 length: 15 residues. With 1 base removed from V and 5 bases from J, the gap between germline ends came to 14 bases. The CDR3 loop is CASSLGTRFQETQYF. The CDR3, as DNA: TGTGCCAGCAGCTTAGGTACCCGGTTTCAGGAGACCCAGTACTTC.

This chain links TRBV11-1 with TRBJ1-5, with D hard to call. V lost 2 bases and J 7 bases, leaving 9 bases between the germline ends. Germline V gives CDR1 SGHAT, CDR2 FQDESV (reference sequence). This CDR3 comprises 13 residues. CDR3: CASSLWEEQPQHF. Here the CDR3 DNA reads TGTGCCAGCAGCTTATGGGAGGAACAGCCCCAGCATTTT.

V usage is TRBV6-6 and J usage is TRBJ1-5; tentative D call: TRBD1 (5 bases). The CDR3 consists of 13 residues. Trimming stripped 6 bases from V and 2 bases from J, with 8 bases between. Germline V gives CDR1 MNHNY, CDR2 SVGAGI (reference sequence). The CDR3 DNA reads as TGTGCCAGCAGAGACAGAGGCAATCAGCCCCAGCATTTT. It specifies CASRDRGNQPQHF.

The chain combines TRBV19 with TRBJ2-1, with 7 bases lining up with TRBD2. The length of the CDR3 is 17 residues. Germline lookup yields CDR1 LNHDA and CDR2 SQIVND (reference sequence). J was trimmed by 3 bases and V by 3 bases; bases with no gene match: 11. CDR3 sequence reads: CASSIPHRGELYNEQFF. CDR3 coding DNA: TGTGCCAGTAGTATCCCTCATCGGGGGGAGCTCTACAATGAGCAGTTCTTC.

J is TRBJ2-3 and V is TRBV7-2; D uncertain. The CDR3 loop spans 13 amino acids. V lost 4 bases and J 2 bases, leaving 7 bases between the germline ends. Germline loops: CDR1 SGHTA, CDR2 FQGNSA. The CDR3 DNA sequence: TGTGCCAGCAGCTATGGAATCACAGATACGCAGTATTTT. This translates into CASSYGITDTQYF. The full variable domain, its missing parts supplied by reference TRBV7-2 and TRBJ2-3, is GAGVSQSPSNKVTEKGKDVELRCDPISGHTALYWYRQSLGQGLEFLIYFQGNSAPDKSGLPSDRFSAERTGGSVSTLTIQRTQQEDSAVYLCASSYGITDTQYFGPGTRLTVL.

V gene TRBV4-2 combines with J gene TRBJ2-1, with a tentative D call TRBD1 (6 bases). Germline CDR1 and CDR2: LGHNA and YNFKEQ. The length of the CDR3 is 17 residues. V was pared by 0 bases and J by 8 bases, with 20 bases between. The CDR3, as DNA: TGTGCCAGCAGCCAAGATCAGGGGCCCGCCGAACCGTATGAGCAGTTCTTC. Its translation is CASSQDQGPAEPYEQFF.

The chain combines TRBV19 with TRBJ1-5; a possible D gene is TRBD1 (5 bases). The germline V gene has CDR1 LNHDA and CDR2 SQIVND (reference sequence). V dropped 2 bases and J dropped 7 bases, with 12 bases sitting between them. This CDR3 region has 14 residues. This CDR3 reads CASSIFLGGQPQHF. The CDR3 DNA reads TGTGCCAGTAGTATATTTCTGGGGGGACAGCCCCAGCATTTT.

The rearrangement uses TRBV2 and TRBJ2-5; weak D call: TRBD1 (6 bases). The J call may be mistaken, given a closer DNA end match to TRBJ2-7. CDR3 size: 15 residues. Germline CDR1 reads SNHLY; CDR2 reads FYNNEI. The CDR3 DNA is TGTGCCAGCACCCGTCTCGCCAGGGGCGTCAACGAGCAGTACTTC. Encoded protein: CASTRLARGVNEQYF.

V usage is TRBV10-3 and J usage is TRBJ1-2, with D hard to call. This CDR3 region has 15 residues. V lost 6 bases, J lost 0 bases, and 14 bases lay in between. Germline V CDR1 and CDR2: ENHRY, SYGVKD. The CDR3: CAISGGQLANYGYTF. The DNA of the CDR3 is TGTGCCATCAGCGGCGGGCAGTTAGCTAACTATGGCTACACCTTC.

The gene calls are TRBV7-2 and TRBJ2-1; D is unclear. The CDR3 has 13 residues. The V and J ends lost 1 base and 7 bases respectively, with 8 bases between them. Looked up from germline, CDR1 is SGHTA and CDR2 is FQGNSA. The CDR3 coding sequence is TGTGCCAGCAGCTTAGGACCTTTGAATGAGCAGTTCTTC. Protein sequence: CASSLGPLNEQFF.

Concerning this clone itself: An end of the junction does not agree with germline; a read error may underlie this. The rearrangement links TRBV7-7 to TRBJ2-2; D tentatively fits TRBD1 or TRBD2 (6 bases each). This CDR3 has 16 residues. Germline CDR1 and CDR2: SSHAT and FNYEAQ (reference sequence). DNA of the CDR3: TGTGCTAGCAGCTTAGAAAGGGGGGTCGGCACCGGGGAGCTGTTTTTT. Encoded protein: CASSLERGVGTGELFF. Looking up the rest from reference TRBV7-7 and TRBJ2-2 gives the full variable domain: GAGVSQSPRYKVTKRGQDVTLRCDPISSHATLYWYQQALGQGPEFLTYFNYEAQPDKSGLPSDRFSAERPEGSISTLTIQRTEQRDSAMYRCASSLERGVGTGELFFGEGSRLTVL.

The rearrangement uses TRBV18 and TRBJ1-1; D perhaps matches TRBD1 (5 bases). Trimming took off 1 base at V and 3 bases at J, with 9 bases between the two ends. The CDR3 is 14 residues long. CDR1 and CDR2 from the germline V gene are KGHSH and LQKENI. The DNA of the CDR3 is TGTGCCAGCTCACCACAGGCGGGGGACACTGAAGCTTTCTTT. Its translation is CASSPQAGDTEAFF.

The chain links TRBV28 to TRBJ1-1; TRBD1 matches 7 bases. The trim removed 7 bases at V and 5 bases at J, leaving 7 bases unmatched. Germline CDR1 and CDR2: MDHEN and SYDVKM. This CDR3 region has 13 residues. CDR3 sequence (DNA): TGTGCCAGCAAGATACAGGGGAGGACTGAAGCTTTCTTT. Translating it yields CASKIQGRTEAFF. Supplemented by reference TRBV28 and TRBJ1-1, the full variable domain reads DVKVTQSSRYLVKRTGEKVFLECVQDMDHENMFWYRQDPGLGLRLIYFSYDVKMKEKGDIPEGYSVSREKKERFSLILESASTNQTSMYLCASKIQGRTEAFFGQGTRLTVV.